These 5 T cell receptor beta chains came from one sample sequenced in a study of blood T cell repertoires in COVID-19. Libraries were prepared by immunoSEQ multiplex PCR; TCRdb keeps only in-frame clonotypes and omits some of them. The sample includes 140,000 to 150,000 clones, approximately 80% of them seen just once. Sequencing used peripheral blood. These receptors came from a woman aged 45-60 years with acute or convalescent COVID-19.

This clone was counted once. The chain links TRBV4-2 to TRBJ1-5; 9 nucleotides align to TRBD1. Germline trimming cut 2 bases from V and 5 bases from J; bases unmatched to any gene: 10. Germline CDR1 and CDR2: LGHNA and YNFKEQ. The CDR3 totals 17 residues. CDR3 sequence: CASSQKIQGAGDQPQHF. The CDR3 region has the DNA TGTGCCAGCAGCCAAAAAATACAGGGGGCCGGTGATCAGCCCCAGCATTTT.

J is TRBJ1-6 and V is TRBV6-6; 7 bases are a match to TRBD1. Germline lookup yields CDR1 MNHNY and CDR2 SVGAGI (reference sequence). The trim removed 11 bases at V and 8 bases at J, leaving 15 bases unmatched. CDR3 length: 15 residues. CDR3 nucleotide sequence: TGTGCCTCACGACAGGGACTAGTTCCGGATTCACCCCTCCACTTT. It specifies CASRQGLVPDSPLHF.

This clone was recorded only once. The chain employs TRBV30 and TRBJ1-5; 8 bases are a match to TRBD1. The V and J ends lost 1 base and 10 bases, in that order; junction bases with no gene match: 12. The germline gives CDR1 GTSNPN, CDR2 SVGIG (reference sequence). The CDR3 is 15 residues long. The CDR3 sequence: CAWSDTTGGHIPQHF. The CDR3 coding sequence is TGTGCCTGGAGTGACACAACAGGGGGACATATACCCCAGCATTTT.

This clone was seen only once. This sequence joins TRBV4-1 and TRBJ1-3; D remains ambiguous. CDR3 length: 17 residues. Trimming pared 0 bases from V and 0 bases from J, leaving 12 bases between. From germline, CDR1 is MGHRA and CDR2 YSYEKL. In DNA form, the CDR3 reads TGCGCCAGCAGCCAAGATAGCGGGCAGCGCTCTGGAAACACCATATATTTT. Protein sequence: CASSQDSGQRSGNTIYF.

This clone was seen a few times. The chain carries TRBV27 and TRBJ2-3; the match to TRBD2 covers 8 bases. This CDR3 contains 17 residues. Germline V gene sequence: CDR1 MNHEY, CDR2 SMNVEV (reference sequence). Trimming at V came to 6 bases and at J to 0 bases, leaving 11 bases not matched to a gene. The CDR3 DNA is TGTGCCAGCAGGCCCCTTGGGGCGGGGGGCAGCACAGATACGCAGTATTTT. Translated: CASRPLGAGGSTDTQYF.